Shown below are 21 T cell receptor beta chains from a single sample sequenced in a study of blood T cells in healthy people across ages. It was with a sample-barcoded 5' primer and a J-beta primer mix that a second PCR of roughly 7 to 11 cycles was run. TCRdb reprocessed the 5' RACE reads via MiXCR and lists one record per CDR3 protein. The table records 650,000 to 1,000,000 distinct CDR3 sequences, around 34% of them present only once. The sample consisted of blood. Source of these receptors: a man between 18 and 35 years old in good health.

This chain uses TRBV6-5 with TRBJ2-1; D may match TRBD1 or TRBD2 (5 bases each). The CDR3 covers 14 residues. V lost 7 bases to trimming and J lost 6 bases, with 16 bases between them. Germline CDR1 and CDR2: MNHEY and SVGAGI. For the CDR3, the DNA is TGTGCCAGCACGGGACGAGGAACGCTCAATGAGCAGTTCTTC. Its protein is CASTGRGTLNEQFF.

In this sample, this clonotype turned up many times. This rearrangement joins TRBV12-5 to TRBJ2-3; 8 bases match TRBD1. Unmatched junction bases numbered 0, after V lost 6 bases and J lost 4 bases. The CDR3 spans 12 residues. Germline loops: CDR1 LGHNT, CDR2 FRNRAP. The CDR3 DNA reads TGTGCTAGTGGACAGGGGGCAGATACGCAGTATTTT. Amino acids: CASGQGADTQYF. Full variable domain (missing parts from reference TRBV12-5 and TRBJ2-3): DARVTQTPRHKVTEMGQEVTMRCQPILGHNTVFWYRQTMMQGLELLAYFRNRAPLDDSGMPKDRFSAEMPDATLATLKIQPSEPRDSAVYFCASGQGADTQYFGPGTRLTVL.

This chain links TRBV20-1 with TRBJ2-7; 7 bases fit TRBD1. V was pared by 6 bases and J by 4 bases, with 12 bases of the junction left unmatched. Germline loops: CDR1 DFQATT, CDR2 SNEGSKA (reference sequence). The CDR3 extends over 14 amino acids. The CDR3 DNA is TGCAGTGCAAGTACAGGGGATCGTAGTTACGAGCAGTACTTC. It yields the protein CSASTGDRSYEQYF.

This clonotype was picked up a small number of times. The chain uses TRBV20-1 and TRBJ2-1; D is unresolved. There are 15 residues in the CDR3. Germline V CDR1 and CDR2: DFQATT, SNEGSKA (reference sequence). Trimming stripped 0 bases from V and 1 base from J, with 10 bases between. DNA for the CDR3: TGCAGTGCTAGAGATCTACAGAGTTCCTACAATGAGCAGTTCTTC. This gives the protein CSARDLQSSYNEQFF.

This clonotype has a handful of counts. CDR3 in DNA: TGTGCCAGCAGCTACCCCCTTTCTGGCTTCCAAGAGACCCAGTACTTC. This gives the protein CASSYPLSGFQETQYF. The rearrangement links TRBV7-2 to TRBJ2-5; D not resolved. CDR1 SGHTA and CDR2 FQGNSA come from the germline V gene. CDR3 length: 16 amino acids. Trimming took off 4 bases at V and 1 base at J, with 16 bases between the two ends.

As regards this clonotype: Since a much larger clone is just one base distant, this may be a read error. The chain is built from TRBV9 and TRBJ2-1; D ambiguous. The germline gives CDR1 SGDLS, CDR2 YYNGEE. This CDR3 contains 13 residues. Trimming shortened V by 0 bases and J by 4 bases, and 5 bases separated the two germline ends. This CDR3 is CASSVVTYNEQFF. The CDR3 region has the DNA TGTGCCAGCAGCGTAGTGACATACAATGAGCAGTTCTTC. The full variable domain, completed using reference TRBV9 and TRBJ2-1, is DSGVTQTPKHLITATGQRVTLRCSPRSGDLSVYWYQQSLDQGLQFLIQYYNGEERAKGNILERFSAQQFPDLHSELNLSSLELGDSALYFCASSVVTYNEQFFGPGTRLTVL.

The genes are TRBV27 and TRBJ2-5, with D possibly matching TRBD2 (6 bases). The germline V gene encodes CDR1 MNHEY and CDR2 SMNVEV (reference sequence). The CDR3 is made up of 14 amino acids. With 6 bases removed from V and 4 bases from J, the gap between germline ends came to 15 bases. CDR3 residues: CASRTIRGGETQYF. The CDR3 DNA reads as TGTGCCAGCAGAACTATAAGGGGAGGAGAGACCCAGTACTTC.

This rearrangement joins TRBV6-5 to TRBJ2-1; tentatively, D is TRBD2 (5 bases). The CDR3 covers 15 residues. V lost 5 bases, J lost 4 bases, and 15 bases lay in between. Germline CDR1 reads MNHEY; CDR2 reads SVGAGI. The CDR3 sequence is CASSHGLLPYNEQFF. CDR3 bases: TGTGCCAGCAGTCATGGACTGCTTCCATACAATGAGCAGTTCTTC.

The chain joins TRBV5-1 to TRBJ1-4; D perhaps matches TRBD1 (6 bases). V lost 3 bases and J lost 3, with 12 bases in between. Germline lookup yields CDR1 SGHRS and CDR2 YFSETQ. The CDR3 has 15 amino acids. Here the CDR3 reads CASSSDRRSNEKLFF. The CDR3 DNA sequence: TGCGCCAGCAGCTCTGACAGGCGGTCTAATGAAAAACTGTTTTTT. The full variable domain, in which reference TRBV5-1 and TRBJ1-4 provide the parts outside the CDR3, is KAGVTQTPRYLIKTRGQQVTLSCSPISGHRSVSWYQQTPGQGLQFLFEYFSETQRNKGNFPGRFSGRQFSNSRSEMNVSTLELGDSALYLCASSSDRRSNEKLFFGSGTQLSVL.

This clonotype appeared once. At one end the junction does not follow the germline gene, possibly because of a read error. V is TRBV9 and J is TRBJ2-1, with D possibly called TRBD1 or TRBD2 (5 bases each). CDR1 SGDLS and CDR2 YYNGEE come from the germline V gene. This CDR3 contains 13 residues. The CDR3 sequence: CSSSVNRGDEQFF. CDR3 DNA sequence: TGTTCCAGCAGCGTCAACCGAGGGGATGAGCAGTTCTTC.

This clonotype showed up just a few times. CDR3: CSAPEGGLTTGELFF. CDR3 bases: TGCAGTGCGCCTGAAGGAGGGTTAACAACCGGGGAGCTGTTTTTT. The rearrangement uses TRBV20-1 and TRBJ2-2, with TRBD2 as a possible D gene (6 bases). CDR1 DFQATT and CDR2 SNEGSKA come from the germline V gene (reference sequence). V was cut by 6 bases and J by 5 bases, with 19 bases left in between. The CDR3 sequence is 15 residues long.

This clonotype is a singleton in its sample. CDR3 DNA: TGCAGTGCTAGTGACAGCCAAAATAGCAATCAGCCCCAGCATTTT. It is translated as CSASDSQNSNQPQHF. The rearrangement uses TRBV20-1 and TRBJ1-5, with a tentative D call TRBD1 (5 bases). V was shortened by 3 bases and J by 0 bases, with 12 bases between the two germline ends. CDR1 is DFQATT, CDR2 SNEGSKA, per germline (reference sequence). CDR3 length equals 15 residues.

This clonotype was seen only a few times. V is TRBV20-1 and J is TRBJ2-2; TRBD2 aligns across 10 bases. Germline CDR1 DFQATT, CDR2 SNEGSKA (reference sequence). This CDR3 comprises 15 residues. J gave up 1 base and V 6 bases, and 5 bases lay outside the gene matches. The CDR3 DNA reads TGCAGTGCCCGCCCTAGCGGGGGGAACACCGGGGAGCTGTTTTTT. The encoded protein is CSARPSGGNTGELFF.

This sequence joins TRBV6-5 and TRBJ2-3, with no clear D. The CDR3 totals 14 residues. V lost 2 bases, J lost 5 bases, and 11 bases lay in between. The germline CDR1 and CDR2 sequences are MNHEY and SVGAGI. CDR3 loop: CASSYGPGQDTQYF. In DNA, the CDR3 is TGTGCCAGCAGTTACGGGCCGGGCCAAGATACGCAGTATTTT.

This chain uses TRBV5-5 with TRBJ2-7, with D perhaps assigned TRBD1 or TRBD2 (5 bases each). The V gene lost 4 bases and the J gene lost 7 bases, with 21 bases spanning the gap. The CDR3 has 15 residues. Germline-derived CDR1 and CDR2 are SGHKS and YYEKEE (reference sequence). CDR3 in amino acids: CASSRDLSSYNEQYF. The CDR3 DNA is TGTGCCAGCAGCCGGGACCTTAGCTCCTACAATGAGCAGTACTTC.

This clonotype was detected only a few times. J is TRBJ2-3 and V is TRBV29-1; the D gene is possibly TRBD2 (5 bases). Germline V gene data show CDR1 as SQVTM and CDR2 as ANQGSEA. The CDR3 has 13 amino acids. V shed 2 bases and J shed 4 bases, with 10 bases lying between them. The CDR3 spells CSVELGSPDTQYF. CDR3 DNA: TGCAGCGTTGAATTAGGGAGTCCAGATACGCAGTATTTT.

This clonotype appeared a few times. The chain has TRBV7-3 and TRBJ2-1; D is unresolved. The V gene's germline CDR1 is SGHTA and CDR2 FQGTGA. Deletions cut 5 bases from V and 0 bases from J, with 11 bases between. The CDR3 covers 15 residues. The CDR3 bases are TGTGCCAGCAGCCAACCGGACGGCTCCTACAATGAGCAGTTCTTC. Translating it yields CASSQPDGSYNEQFF.

V usage is TRBV7-3 and J usage is TRBJ2-1, with 13 bases matching TRBD2. CDR3 size: 18 residues. The V segment lost 1 base and the J segment 13 bases; nucleotides outside the gene matches: 16. CDR1 is SGHTA and CDR2 is FQGTGA in the germline V gene. The chain's CDR3 is CASSLKGLAGSQKETQFF. In nucleotides, the CDR3 is TGTGCCAGCAGCTTAAAGGGACTAGCGGGGTCACAGAAAGAGACCCAGTTCTTC. The full variable domain, with the rest looked up from reference TRBV7-3 and TRBJ2-1, is GAGVSQTPSNKVTEKGKYVELRCDPISGHTALYWYRQSLGQGPEFLIYFQGTGAADDSGLPNDRFFAVRPEGSVSTLKIQRTERGDSAVYLCASSLKGLAGSQKETQFFGPGTRLTVL.

A few counts support this clonotype. The V call is TRBV4-1, the J call TRBJ2-1, with TRBD2 matching 8 bases. The DNA end favors TRBJ2-7, so the J call may be wrong. The CDR3 is 17 residues long. Germline V gene data show CDR1 as MGHRA and CDR2 as YSYEKL. The CDR3 sequence is CASSQERAGGAYNEQYF. Here the CDR3 DNA reads TGCGCCAGCAGCCAAGAAAGGGCGGGGGGCGCCTACAATGAGCAGTACTTC.

In its sample, this clonotype was seen many times. The germline gene is not matched at one end of the junction; a read error may be the cause. CDR3 sequence reads: CASSQGLAETQYF. CDR3 bases: TGCGCCAGCAGCCAAGGACTAGCGGAGACCCAGTACTTC. The chain is built from TRBV6-2 or TRBV6-3 and TRBJ2-5, with 9 bases identical to TRBD2. The CDR3 loop spans 13 amino acids. Germline lookup yields CDR1 MNHEY and CDR2 SVGEGT.

This clonotype was counted a few times. The rearrangement joins TRBV2 to TRBJ1-4, with TRBD1 matching 9 bases. Germline V lookup: CDR1 SNHLY, CDR2 FYNNEI. The CDR3 covers 15 residues. After removal of 5 bases from V and 5 bases from J, the junction contained 6 bases not matched to a gene. The CDR3 reads CASSNRTGENEKLFF. CDR3 sequence (DNA): TGTGCCAGCAGTAATAGGACAGGGGAGAATGAAAAACTGTTTTTT.